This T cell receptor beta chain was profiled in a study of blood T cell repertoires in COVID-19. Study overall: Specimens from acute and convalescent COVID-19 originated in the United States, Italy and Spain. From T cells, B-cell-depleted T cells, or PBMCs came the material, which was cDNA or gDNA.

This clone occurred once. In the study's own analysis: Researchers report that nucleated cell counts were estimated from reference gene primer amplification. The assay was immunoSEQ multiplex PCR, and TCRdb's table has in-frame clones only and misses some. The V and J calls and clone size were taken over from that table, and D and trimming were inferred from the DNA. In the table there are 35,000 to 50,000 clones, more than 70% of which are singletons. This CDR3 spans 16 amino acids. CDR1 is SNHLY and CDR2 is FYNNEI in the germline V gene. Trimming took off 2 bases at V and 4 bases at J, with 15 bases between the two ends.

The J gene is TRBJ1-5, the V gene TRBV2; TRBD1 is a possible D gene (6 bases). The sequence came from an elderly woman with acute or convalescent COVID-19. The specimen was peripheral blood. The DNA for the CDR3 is TGTGCCAGCAGTGAATTGGGGGGGCGCGTAAATCAGCCCCAGCATTTT. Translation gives CASSELGGRVNQPQHF.